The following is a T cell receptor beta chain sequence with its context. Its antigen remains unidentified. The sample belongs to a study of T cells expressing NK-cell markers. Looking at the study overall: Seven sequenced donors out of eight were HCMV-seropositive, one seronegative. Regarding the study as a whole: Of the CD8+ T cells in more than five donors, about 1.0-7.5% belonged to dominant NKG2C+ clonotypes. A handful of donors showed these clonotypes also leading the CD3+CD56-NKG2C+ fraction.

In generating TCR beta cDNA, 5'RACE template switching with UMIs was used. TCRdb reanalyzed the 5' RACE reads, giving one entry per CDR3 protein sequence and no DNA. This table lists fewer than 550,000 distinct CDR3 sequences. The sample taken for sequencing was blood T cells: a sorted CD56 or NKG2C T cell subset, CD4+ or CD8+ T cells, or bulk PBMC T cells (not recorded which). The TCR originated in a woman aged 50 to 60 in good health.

CDR3 sequence: CASRAGTSGRAVEQFF. The chain links TRBV2 to TRBJ2-1; as DNA is missing, the TRBD2 call by TCRdb cannot be tested. The CDR3 loop spans 16 amino acids. Per the germline V gene, CDR1 is SNHLY and CDR2 is FYNNEI.